The entry below describes one T cell receptor beta chain. What this receptor recognizes is not known. No clone much larger than this one lies a single base away; base qualities are absent. The data derive from a study of vaccination effects on CD4 cells after COVID-19 (dated by TCRdb to between 2021 and 2023). Looking at the study overall: The ViraFEST assay stimulated PBMC with viral peptide pools and then used TCR sequencing to identify antigen-specific CD4+ T cell clonotypes by expansion. The study compared SARS-CoV-2 spike-specific CD4+ TCR repertoires before and after mRNA vaccination in COVID-19 convalescent patients and infection-naive vaccine recipients. Across the study, the median time from the second dose to post-vaccine sampling was 72 days (range 14 to 241). Cultures from other donors in the study were sequenced using the Oncomine TCR Beta short-read assay on an Illumina iSeq 100. Over 1.5 million PBMC per well were cultured with 8.5 to 10 ug/ml peptides in IMDM containing approximately 4.7% human AB serum, roughly 9.5 IU/ml IL-2 and gentamicin. The full study included 10 to 11 COVID-19 convalescent patients and a handful of SARS-CoV-2-naive healthy vaccine recipients. General study outcomes and caveats: Only a small number of convalescent patients were included, and no early post-infection timepoints were available, which limited the study. In healthy vaccine recipients, vaccine-induced clones were almost all SARS-CoV-2 mono-reactive, with only 1 of 255 cross-reactive with common cold coronaviruses. At late post-vaccination timepoints, both infection-induced and vaccine-induced clones showed marked clonal contraction, consistent with waning T cell responses.

After less than 13 days of culture, CD4+ T cells were isolated with the EasySep CD4+ T cell isolation kit. Each participant received two doses of an mRNA SARS-CoV-2 vaccine, either BNT162b2 or mRNA-1273. Negative nucleocapsid antibody results before and after vaccination confirmed that the healthy vaccine recipients had no prior SARS-CoV-2 infection. On days 3 and 7, half of the culture medium was replaced with fresh IL-2-containing medium. Unless noted otherwise, every peptide stimulation condition was cultured in triplicate wells. Using Ficoll-Paque Plus gradient centrifugation, PBMC were separated from whole blood and then either used fresh or cryopreserved at -140C. The QIAamp micro DNA kit was used to extract genomic DNA from the cultured CD4+ T cells. Library preparation employed the immunoSEQ multiplex PCR assay. TCR beta CDR3 sequencing was performed on DNA from the cultured, isolated CD4+ T cells. Per the authors' processing: Non-productive TCR sequences were discarded, and reads were trimmed to the CDR3 region, with only CDR3s of 7 or more amino acids retained. The MANAFEST web app was used to identify antigen-specific clonotypes by comparing expansion in peptide wells with expansion in reference cultures. For clones to be considered positive, expansion at FDR<0.05 versus reference and all other wells, an odds ratio above 5, and a frequency above 0.1% in two replicate wells were required. A clonotype was called cross-reactive if it was significantly expanded both in SARS-CoV-2 spike wells and in at least one common cold coronavirus spike condition. CDR3 similarity was assessed by Levenshtein distance using the stringdist R package, and unrooted trees were constructed with ape in R 3.6.1. TCRdb stores this immuneACCESS table with in-frame sequences only. Part of the clones is absent; in the studies checked, under half of the shortfall reflects unresolved V genes, and no reason is known for the rest. V and J calls and clone size follow that table, whereas D and trimming were derived from the DNA. For this sample the table gives about 45,000 clones, of which 72% were detected only once. Clones ranked in the top ten supply about 10% of the sample.

The CDR3 spans 16 residues, from the cysteine through the phenylalanine. The entry retains the CDR3 DNA only, 48 bases that are in frame from base 1. The germline V gene supplies CDR1 SGHDN and CDR2 FVKESK. V is clipped by 4 bases and J by 0 bases, and the sequence between their germline boundaries is 15 bases long. The specimen was CD4+ T cells from PBMCs cultured without peptide, collected after COVID-19 vaccination. The receptor's source is a human donor who received a COVID-19 vaccine. This receptor chain uses TRBV14 and TRBJ1-1; the D gene is not confidently resolved. The CDR3 reads as follows: CASSLLSGNMNTEAFF. Here is the DNA: TGTGCCAGCAGCCTCCTCTCGGGGAACATGAACACTGAAGCTTTCTTT.